This paragraph covers one T cell receptor (beta chain) sequence. The target antigen is unknown. The entry originates in a study of type 1 regulatory T cells. From the reads, TCRdb called clonotypes with MiXCR, one entry per CDR3 protein. The repertoire holds fewer than 80,000 distinct CDR3 sequences, with 20% as singletons. The CDR3 contains 11 residues. The V and J ends lost 3 bases and 8 bases respectively, with 7 bases between them. Per germline, CDR1 SEHNR and CDR2 FQNEAQ (reference sequence). Notes on the study in general: Compared with non-Tr1 cells, Tr1 cells showed a narrower TCR repertoire.

The gene calls are TRBV7-9 and TRBJ1-1; D gene unclear. Sequencing used cultured type 1 regulatory T (Tr1) cells, either the whole culture or a sorted fraction (not recorded which). The sequence was obtained from a human donor in good health. CDR3 bases: TGTGCCAGCAGCTTGAGGGTGGAAGCTTTCTTT. It specifies CASSLRVEAFF.